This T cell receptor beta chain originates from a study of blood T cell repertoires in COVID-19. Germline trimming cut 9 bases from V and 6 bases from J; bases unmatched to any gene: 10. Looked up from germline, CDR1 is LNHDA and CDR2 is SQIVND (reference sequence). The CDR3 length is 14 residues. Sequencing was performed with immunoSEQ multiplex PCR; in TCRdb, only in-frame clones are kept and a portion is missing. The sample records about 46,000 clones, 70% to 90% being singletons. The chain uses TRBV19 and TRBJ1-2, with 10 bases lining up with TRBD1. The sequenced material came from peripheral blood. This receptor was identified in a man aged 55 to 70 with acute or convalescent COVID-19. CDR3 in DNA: TGTGCCAGCCGAGACAGGGGGCGCGAGGATGGCTACACCTTC. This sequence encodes CASRDRGREDGYTF.